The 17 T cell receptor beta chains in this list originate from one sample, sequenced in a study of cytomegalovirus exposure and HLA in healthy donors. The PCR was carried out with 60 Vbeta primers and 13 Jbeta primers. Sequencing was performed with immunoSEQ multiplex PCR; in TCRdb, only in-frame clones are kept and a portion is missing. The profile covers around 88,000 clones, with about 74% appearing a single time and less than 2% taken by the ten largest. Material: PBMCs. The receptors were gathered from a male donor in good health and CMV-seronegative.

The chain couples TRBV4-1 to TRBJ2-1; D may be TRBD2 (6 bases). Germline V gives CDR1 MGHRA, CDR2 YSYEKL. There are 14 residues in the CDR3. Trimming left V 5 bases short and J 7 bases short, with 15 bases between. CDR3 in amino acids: CASSGTPTGNEQFF. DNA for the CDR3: TGCGCCAGCAGCGGGACTCCGACCGGGAATGAGCAGTTCTTC.

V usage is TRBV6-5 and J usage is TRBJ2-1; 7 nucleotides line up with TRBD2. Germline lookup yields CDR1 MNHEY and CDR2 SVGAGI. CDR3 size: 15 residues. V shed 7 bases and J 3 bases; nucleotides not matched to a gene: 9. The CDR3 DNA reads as TGTGCCAGCACCCCGAGCGGGATGGGCTACAATGAGCAGTTCTTC. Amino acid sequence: CASTPSGMGYNEQFF.

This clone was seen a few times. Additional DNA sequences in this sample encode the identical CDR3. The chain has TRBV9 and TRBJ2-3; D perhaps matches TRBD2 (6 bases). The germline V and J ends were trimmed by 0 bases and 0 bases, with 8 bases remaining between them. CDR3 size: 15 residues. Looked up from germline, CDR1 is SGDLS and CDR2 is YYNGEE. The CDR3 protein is CASSVGSGSTDTQYF. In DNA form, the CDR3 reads TGTGCCAGCAGCGTAGGGAGCGGGAGCACAGATACGCAGTATTTT.

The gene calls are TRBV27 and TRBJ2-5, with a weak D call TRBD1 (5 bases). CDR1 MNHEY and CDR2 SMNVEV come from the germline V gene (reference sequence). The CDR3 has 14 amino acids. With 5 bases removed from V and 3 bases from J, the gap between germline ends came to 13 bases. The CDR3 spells CASSPIDREETQYF. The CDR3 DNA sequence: TGTGCCAGCAGTCCCATAGACAGAGAAGAGACCCAGTACTTC.

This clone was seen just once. In nucleotides, the CDR3 is TGTGCCAGCAGCTTGGTGGGGGGAAATGAGCAGTTCTTC. It codes for CASSLVGGNEQFF. J is TRBJ2-1 and V is TRBV27; a possible D gene is TRBD2 (6 bases). The CDR3 runs to 13 residues. V lost 6 bases and J 7 bases, leaving 13 bases between the germline ends. Germline loops: CDR1 MNHEY, CDR2 SMNVEV (reference sequence).

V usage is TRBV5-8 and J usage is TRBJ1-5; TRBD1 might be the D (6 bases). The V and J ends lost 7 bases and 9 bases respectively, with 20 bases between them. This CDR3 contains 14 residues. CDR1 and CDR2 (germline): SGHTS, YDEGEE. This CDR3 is CASGRQDHGRPQHF. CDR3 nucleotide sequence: TGTGCCAGCGGACGACAGGACCACGGGCGGCCCCAGCATTTT.

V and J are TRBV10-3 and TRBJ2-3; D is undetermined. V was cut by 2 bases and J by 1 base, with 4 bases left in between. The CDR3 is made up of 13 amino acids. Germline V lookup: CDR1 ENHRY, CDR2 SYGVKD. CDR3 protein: CAISEIGTDTQYF. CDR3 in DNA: TGTGCCATCAGTGAGATAGGCACAGATACGCAGTATTTT.

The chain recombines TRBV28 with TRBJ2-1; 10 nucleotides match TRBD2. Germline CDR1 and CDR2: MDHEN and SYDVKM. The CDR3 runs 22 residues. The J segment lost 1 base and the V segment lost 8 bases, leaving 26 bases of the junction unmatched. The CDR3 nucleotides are TGTGCCAGCCGAGGACAGGGCGCAATGGGCCTAGCGGGAGTCGGGTCCTACAATGAGCAGTTCTTC. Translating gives CASRGQGAMGLAGVGSYNEQFF.

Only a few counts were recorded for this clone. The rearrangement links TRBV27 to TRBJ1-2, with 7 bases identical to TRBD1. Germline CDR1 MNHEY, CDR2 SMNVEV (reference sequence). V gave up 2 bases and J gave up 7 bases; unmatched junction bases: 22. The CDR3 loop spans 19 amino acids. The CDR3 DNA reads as TGTGCCAGCAGTTTACTCTCCGCCCCCTCTAACAGGGGAGGCATTGGCTACACCTTC. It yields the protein CASSLLSAPSNRGGIGYTF.

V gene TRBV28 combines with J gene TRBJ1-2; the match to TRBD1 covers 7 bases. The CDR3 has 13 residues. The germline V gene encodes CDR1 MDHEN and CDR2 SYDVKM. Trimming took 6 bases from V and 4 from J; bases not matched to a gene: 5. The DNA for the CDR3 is TGTGCCAGCAGAACGGGACAGTTCTATGGCTACACCTTC. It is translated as CASRTGQFYGYTF.

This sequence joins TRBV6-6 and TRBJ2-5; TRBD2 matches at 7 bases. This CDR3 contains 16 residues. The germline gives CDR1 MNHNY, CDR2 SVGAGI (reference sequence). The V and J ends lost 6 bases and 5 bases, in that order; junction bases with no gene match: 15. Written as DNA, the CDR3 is TGTGCCAGCAGCCCTCTGCTGGGCGGGAGTCGGGAGACCCAGTACTTC. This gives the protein CASSPLLGGSRETQYF.

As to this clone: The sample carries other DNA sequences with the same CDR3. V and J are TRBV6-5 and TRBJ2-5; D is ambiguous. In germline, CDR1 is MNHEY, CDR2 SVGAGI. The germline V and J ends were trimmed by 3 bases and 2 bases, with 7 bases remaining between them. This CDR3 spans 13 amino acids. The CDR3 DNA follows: TGTGCCAGCAGTTATGGCGGACAAGAGACCCAGTACTTC. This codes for CASSYGGQETQYF.

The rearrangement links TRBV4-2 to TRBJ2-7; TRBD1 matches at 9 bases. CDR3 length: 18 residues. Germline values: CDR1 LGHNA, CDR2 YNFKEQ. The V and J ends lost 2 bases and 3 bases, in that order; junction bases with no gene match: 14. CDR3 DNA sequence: TGTGCCAGCAGCCAATATAGGACGGGACAGGGAAAAAACTACGAGCAGTACTTC. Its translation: CASSQYRTGQGKNYEQYF.

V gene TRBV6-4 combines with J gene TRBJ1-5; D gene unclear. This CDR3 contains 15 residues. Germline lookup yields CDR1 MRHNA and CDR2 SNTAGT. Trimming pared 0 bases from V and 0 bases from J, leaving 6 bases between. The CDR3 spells CASSDSADSNQPQHF. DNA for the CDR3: TGTGCCAGCAGTGACTCCGCAGATAGCAATCAGCCCCAGCATTTT.

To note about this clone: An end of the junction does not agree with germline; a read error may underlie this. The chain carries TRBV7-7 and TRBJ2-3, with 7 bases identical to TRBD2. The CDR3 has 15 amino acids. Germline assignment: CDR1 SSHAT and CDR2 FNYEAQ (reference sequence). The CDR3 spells CASSLTPIAGDTQYF. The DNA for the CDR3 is TGTGCTAGCAGCTTAACCCCCATAGCGGGAGATACGCAGTATTTT.

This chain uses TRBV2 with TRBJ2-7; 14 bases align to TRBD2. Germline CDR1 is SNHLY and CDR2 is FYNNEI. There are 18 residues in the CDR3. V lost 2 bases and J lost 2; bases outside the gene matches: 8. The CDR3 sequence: CASSERGTSGRPTYEQYF. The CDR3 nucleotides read TGTGCCAGCAGTGAACGTGGGACTAGCGGGAGACCCACCTACGAGCAGTACTTC. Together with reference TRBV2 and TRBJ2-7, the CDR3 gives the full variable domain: EPEVTQTPSHQVTQMGQEVILRCVPISNHLYFYWYRQILGQKVEFLVSFYNNEISEKSEIFDDQFSVERPDGSNFTLKIRSTKLEDSAMYFCASSERGTSGRPTYEQYFGPGTRLTVT.

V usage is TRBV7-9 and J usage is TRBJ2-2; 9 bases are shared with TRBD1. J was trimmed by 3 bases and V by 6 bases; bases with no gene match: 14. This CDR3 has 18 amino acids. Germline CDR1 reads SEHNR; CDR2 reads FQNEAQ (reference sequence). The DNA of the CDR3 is TGTGCCAGCAGGGGGGGATACCGGGACAGGGAGTACACCGGGGAGCTGTTTTTT. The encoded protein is CASRGGYRDREYTGELFF.